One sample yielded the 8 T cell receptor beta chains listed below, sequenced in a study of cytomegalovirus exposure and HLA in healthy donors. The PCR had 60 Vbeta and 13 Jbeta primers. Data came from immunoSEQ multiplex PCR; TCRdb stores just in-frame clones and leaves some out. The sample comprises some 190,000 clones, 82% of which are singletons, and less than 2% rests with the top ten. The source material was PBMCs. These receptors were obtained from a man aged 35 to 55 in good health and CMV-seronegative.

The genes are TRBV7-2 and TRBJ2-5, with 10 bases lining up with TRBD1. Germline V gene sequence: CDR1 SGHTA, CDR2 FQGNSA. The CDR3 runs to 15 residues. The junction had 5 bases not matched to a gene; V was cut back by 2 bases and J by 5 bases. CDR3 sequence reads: CASSLPTGGGETQYF. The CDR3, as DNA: TGTGCCAGCAGCTTACCGACAGGGGGCGGTGAGACCCAGTACTTC.

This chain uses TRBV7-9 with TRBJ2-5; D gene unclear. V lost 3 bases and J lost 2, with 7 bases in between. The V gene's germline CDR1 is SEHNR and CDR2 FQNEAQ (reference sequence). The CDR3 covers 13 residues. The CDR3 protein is CASSFSLQETQYF. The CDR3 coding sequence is TGTGCCAGCAGCTTTAGTCTACAAGAGACCCAGTACTTC. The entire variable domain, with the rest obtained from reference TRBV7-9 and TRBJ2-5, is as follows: DTGVSQNPRHKITKRGQNVTFRCDPISEHNRLYWYRQTLGQGPEFLTYFQNEAQLEKSRLLSDRFSAERPKGSFSTLEIQRTEQGDSAMYLCASSFSLQETQYFGPGTRLLVL.

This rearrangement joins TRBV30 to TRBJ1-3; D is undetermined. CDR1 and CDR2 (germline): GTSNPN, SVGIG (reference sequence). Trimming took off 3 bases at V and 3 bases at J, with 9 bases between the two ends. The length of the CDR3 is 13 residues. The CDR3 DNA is TGTGCCTGGAGCAGCGGGGATGGAAACACCATATATTTT. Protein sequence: CAWSSGDGNTIYF.

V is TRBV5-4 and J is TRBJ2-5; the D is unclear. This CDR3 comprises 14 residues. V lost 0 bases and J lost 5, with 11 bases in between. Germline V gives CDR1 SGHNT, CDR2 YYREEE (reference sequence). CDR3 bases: TGTGCCAGCAGCTTGGGTTTTCCGGTGGAGACCCAGTACTTC. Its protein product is CASSLGFPVETQYF.

The CDR3 sequence is CASSAGQGTDTQYF. In nucleotides, the CDR3 is TGTGCCAGCAGCGCGGGACAGGGCACAGATACGCAGTATTTT. The V call is TRBV9, the J call TRBJ2-3; 8 bases map to TRBD1. Trimming removed 3 bases from V and 1 base from J; junction bases left unmatched: 1. Germline assignment: CDR1 SGDLS and CDR2 YYNGEE. There are 14 residues in the CDR3.

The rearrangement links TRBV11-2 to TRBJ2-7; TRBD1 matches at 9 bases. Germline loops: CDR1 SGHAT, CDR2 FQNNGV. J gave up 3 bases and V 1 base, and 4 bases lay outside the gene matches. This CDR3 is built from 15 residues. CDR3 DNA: TGTGCCAGCAGCTTAGTCGGACAGGGGATCTACGAGCAGTACTTC. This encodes CASSLVGQGIYEQYF. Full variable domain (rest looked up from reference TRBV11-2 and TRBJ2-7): EAGVAQSPRYKIIEKRQSVAFWCNPISGHATLYWYQQILGQGPKLLIQFQNNGVVDDSQLPKDRFSAERLKGVDSTLKIQPAKLEDSAVYLCASSLVGQGIYEQYFGPGTRLTVT.

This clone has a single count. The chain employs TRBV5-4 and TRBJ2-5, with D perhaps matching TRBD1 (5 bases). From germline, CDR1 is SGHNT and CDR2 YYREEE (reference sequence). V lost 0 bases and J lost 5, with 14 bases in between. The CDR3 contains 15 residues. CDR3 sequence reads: CASSLEGNRIETQYF. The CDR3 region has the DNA TGTGCCAGCAGCTTGGAGGGGAATCGAATTGAGACCCAGTACTTC.

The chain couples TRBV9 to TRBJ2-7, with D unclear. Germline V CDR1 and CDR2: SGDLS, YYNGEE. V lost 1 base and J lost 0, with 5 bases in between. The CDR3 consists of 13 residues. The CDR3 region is CASSVSISYEQYF. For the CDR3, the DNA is TGTGCCAGCAGCGTATCCATCTCCTACGAGCAGTACTTC.